Below are 9 T cell receptor beta chains sequenced from a single sample in a study of T cell responses to AZD1222 COVID-19 vaccine. Profiled with immunoSEQ multiplex PCR; TCRdb holds only in-frame clones, not every one. The repertoire holds 130,000 to 150,000 clones, with around 90% as singletons. Sample: peripheral blood, taken on day 0 of AZD1222 vaccination. The receptors come from an adult in good health.

The gene calls are TRBV7-9 and TRBJ1-1; 10 bases line up with TRBD1. Germline loops: CDR1 SEHNR, CDR2 FQNEAQ (reference sequence). Trimming cost V 4 bases and J 6 bases; bases outside gene matches: 2. CDR3 length: 13 amino acids. This CDR3 is CASSSGQGSEAFF. The CDR3 coding sequence is TGTGCCAGCAGCTCGGGACAGGGGTCTGAAGCTTTCTTT.

The chain joins TRBV25-1 to TRBJ2-2, with D hard to call. Trimming pared 3 bases from V and 1 base from J, leaving 9 bases between. The germline gives CDR1 MGHDK, CDR2 SYGVNS. The CDR3 length is 15 residues. This CDR3 reads CASSEAWENTGELFF. CDR3 bases: TGTGCCAGCAGTGAGGCTTGGGAGAACACCGGGGAGCTGTTTTTT.

This clone has only a few counts. The V call is TRBV12-3 or TRBV12-4, the J call TRBJ1-2; D is unresolved. The CDR3 is 13 amino acids. With 5 bases removed from V and 2 bases from J, the gap between germline ends came to 9 bases. The CDR3 loop reads CASSPTGNYGYTF. CDR3 in DNA: TGTGCCAGCAGTCCGACGGGAAACTATGGCTACACCTTC.

The chain is built from TRBV6-5 and TRBJ1-2; TRBD1 might be the D (5 bases). The CDR3 is 14 amino acids. Germline loops: CDR1 MNHEY, CDR2 SVGAGI. V was shortened by 6 bases and J by 3 bases, with 14 bases between the two germline ends. In DNA form, the CDR3 reads TGTGCCAGCAGCCCCCTCGGGGCCGACTATGGCTACACCTTC. Encoded protein: CASSPLGADYGYTF.

The chain employs TRBV27 and TRBJ1-2; possible D gene TRBD1, 5 bases. Germline CDR1 reads MNHEY; CDR2 reads SMNVEV (reference sequence). CDR3 length equals 14 residues. V lost 0 bases to trimming and J lost 3 bases, with 8 bases between them. The DNA of the CDR3 is TGTGCCAGCAGTTTATCGGTCAGGGACTATGGCTACACCTTC. Its translation: CASSLSVRDYGYTF.

The chain is built from TRBV11-2 and TRBJ2-5, with 7 bases that match TRBD2. This CDR3 is built from 14 residues. From germline, CDR1 is SGHAT and CDR2 FQNNGV. Unmatched junction bases numbered 3, after V lost 1 base and J lost 4 bases. The CDR3 DNA reads as TGTGCCAGCAGCTTAGGCTGGGGGGGAGAGACCCAGTACTTC. It encodes CASSLGWGGETQYF.

The chain is built from TRBV11-2 and TRBJ1-1, with unresolved D. V dropped 5 bases and J dropped 7 bases, with 17 bases sitting between them. The CDR3 has 14 amino acids. Germline CDR1 reads SGHAT; CDR2 reads FQNNGV. The CDR3 bases are TGTGCCAGCAGCCGACATAGGACGGCCCTTGAAGCTTTCTTT. Its translation: CASSRHRTALEAFF.

The chain uses TRBV6-5 and TRBJ2-7; D is tentatively TRBD1 or TRBD2 (5 bases each). V dropped 5 bases and J dropped 2 bases, with 13 bases sitting between them. Germline V lookup: CDR1 MNHEY, CDR2 SVGAGI. CDR3 size: 14 residues. Here the CDR3 reads CASSRGVTPYEQYF. As DNA, the CDR3 is TGTGCCAGCAGTCGAGGGGTAACCCCCTACGAGCAGTACTTC.

The rearrangement links TRBV18 to TRBJ2-2; D ambiguous. The CDR3 extends over 16 amino acids. V was shortened by 3 bases and J by 4 bases, with 15 bases between the two germline ends. CDR1 and CDR2 from the germline V gene are KGHSH and LQKENI. The CDR3 region is CASSPQDPPVTGELFF. The CDR3 coding sequence is TGTGCCAGCTCACCTCAAGATCCCCCGGTCACCGGGGAGCTGTTTTTT.